This T cell receptor beta chain is from a study of shared clonotypes between healthy human individuals. On sorted subsets, replicate PCRs used approximately 190 ng DNA, or 30,000 or so T cell genomes. Original data processing: In the immunoSEQ data, sequences were junction-only and lacked quality scores, so filtering differed. Sequencing was performed with immunoSEQ multiplex PCR; in TCRdb, only in-frame clones are kept and a portion is missing. V and J calls and clone size are given by that table; D and trimming were obtained from the DNA. Of nearly 2 million clones listed, about 95% were seen once; the top ten hold 1% to 1.5%. Of note for this clone: Its antigen is still unknown.

The ends were cut back, 4 bases at V and 2 bases at J, with 6 bases in the middle. The CDR3 has 14 residues. Germline V gene lookup returns CDR1 MNHNS and CDR2 SASEGT. Naive CD8 cells lacked CD45RO, underwent positive selection for CCR7 and left out terminally differentiated effector memory CD45RA+ cells. Study-wide results and caveats: Large depth notwithstanding, sorted-subset sequencing proved incomplete by rarefaction. Clonotype sharing among donors was expected to depend on sequencing depth.

The TCR sequence derives from a man younger than 30 in good health. The V gene is TRBV6-1, the J gene TRBJ2-6; a weak D match, TRBD1 (5 bases). The material sequenced was naive CD8+ T cells sorted from blood. CDR3 coding DNA: TGTGCCAGCAGTGCAGGGCCTGGGGCCAACGTCCTGACTTTC. Its protein is CASSAGPGANVLTF.